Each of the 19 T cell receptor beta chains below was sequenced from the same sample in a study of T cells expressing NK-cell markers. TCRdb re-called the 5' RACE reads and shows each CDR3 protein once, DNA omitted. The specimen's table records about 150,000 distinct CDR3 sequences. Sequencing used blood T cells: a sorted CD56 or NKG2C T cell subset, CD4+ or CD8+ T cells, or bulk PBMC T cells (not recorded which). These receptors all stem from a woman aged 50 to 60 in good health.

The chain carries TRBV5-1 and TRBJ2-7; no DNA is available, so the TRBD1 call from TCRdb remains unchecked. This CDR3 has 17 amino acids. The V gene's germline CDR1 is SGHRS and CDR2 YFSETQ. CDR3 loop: CASSLGPLMGNPYEQYF.

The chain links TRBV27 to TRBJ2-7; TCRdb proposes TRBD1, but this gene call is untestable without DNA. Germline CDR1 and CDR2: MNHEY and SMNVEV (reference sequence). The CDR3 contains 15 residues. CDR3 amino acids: CASSVSGTGFYEQYF.

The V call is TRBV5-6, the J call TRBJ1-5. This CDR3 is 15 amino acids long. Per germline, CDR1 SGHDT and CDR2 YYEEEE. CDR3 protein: CASSFGSLSNQPQHF.

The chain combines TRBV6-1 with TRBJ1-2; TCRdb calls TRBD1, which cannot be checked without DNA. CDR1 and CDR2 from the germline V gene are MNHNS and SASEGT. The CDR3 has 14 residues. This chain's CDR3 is CASSEGQGNYGYTF.

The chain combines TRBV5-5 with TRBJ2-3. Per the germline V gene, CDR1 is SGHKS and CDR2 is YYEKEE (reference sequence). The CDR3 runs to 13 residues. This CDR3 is CASSADRLDTQYF.

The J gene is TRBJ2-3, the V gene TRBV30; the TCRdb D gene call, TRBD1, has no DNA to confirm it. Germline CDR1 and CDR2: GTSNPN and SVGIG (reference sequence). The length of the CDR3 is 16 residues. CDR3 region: CAWSSGSGGSVDTQYF.

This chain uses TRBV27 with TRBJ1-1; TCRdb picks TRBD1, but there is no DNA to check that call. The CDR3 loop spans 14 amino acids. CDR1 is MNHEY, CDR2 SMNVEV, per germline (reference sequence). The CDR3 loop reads CASSLLTANTEAFF.

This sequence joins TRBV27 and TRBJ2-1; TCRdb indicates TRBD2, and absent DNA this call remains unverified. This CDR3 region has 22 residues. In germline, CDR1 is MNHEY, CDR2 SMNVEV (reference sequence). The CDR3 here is CASSGDPPGLAGRHSSYNEQFF.

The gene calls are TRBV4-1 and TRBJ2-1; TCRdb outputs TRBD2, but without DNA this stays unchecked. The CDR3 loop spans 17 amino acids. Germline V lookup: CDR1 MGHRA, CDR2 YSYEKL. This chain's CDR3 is CASSQDLLTSGRDEQFF.

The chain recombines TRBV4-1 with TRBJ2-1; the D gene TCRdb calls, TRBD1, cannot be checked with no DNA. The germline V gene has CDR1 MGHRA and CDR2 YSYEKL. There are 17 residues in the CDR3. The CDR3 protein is CASSQEYPAGAAHEQFF.

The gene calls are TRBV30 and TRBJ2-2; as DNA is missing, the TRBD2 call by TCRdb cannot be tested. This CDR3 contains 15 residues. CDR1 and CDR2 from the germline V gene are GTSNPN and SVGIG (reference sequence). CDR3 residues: CAWILAGLSAGELFF.

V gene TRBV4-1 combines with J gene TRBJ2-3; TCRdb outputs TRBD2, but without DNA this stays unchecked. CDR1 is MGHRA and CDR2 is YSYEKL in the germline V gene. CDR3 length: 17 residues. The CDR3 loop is CASSQEKGGFHTDTQYF.

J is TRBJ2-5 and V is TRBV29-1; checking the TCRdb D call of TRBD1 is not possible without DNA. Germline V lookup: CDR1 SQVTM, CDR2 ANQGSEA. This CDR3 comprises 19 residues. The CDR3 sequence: CSVDGARYGAGVYQETQYF. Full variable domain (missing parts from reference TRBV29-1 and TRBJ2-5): SAVISQKPSRDICQRGTSLTIQCQVDSQVTMMFWYRQQPGQSLTLIATANQGSEATYESGFVIDKFPISRPNLTFSTLTVSNMSPEDSSIYLCSVDGARYGAGVYQETQYFGPGTRLLVL.

The CDR3 reads CASSDQREGGGTDTQYF. The J gene is TRBJ2-3, the V gene TRBV7-9; TCRdb outputs TRBD2, but without DNA this stays unchecked. Germline V gene sequence: CDR1 SEHNR, CDR2 FQNEAQ (reference sequence). The CDR3 covers 17 residues.

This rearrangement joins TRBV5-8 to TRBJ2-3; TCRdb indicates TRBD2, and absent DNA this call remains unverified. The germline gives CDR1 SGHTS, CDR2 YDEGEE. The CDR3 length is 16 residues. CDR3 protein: CASSLNWRETTDTQYF.

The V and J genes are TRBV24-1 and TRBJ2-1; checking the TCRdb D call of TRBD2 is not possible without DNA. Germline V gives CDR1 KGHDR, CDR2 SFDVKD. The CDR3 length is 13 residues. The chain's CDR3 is CATSSGSYNEQFF.

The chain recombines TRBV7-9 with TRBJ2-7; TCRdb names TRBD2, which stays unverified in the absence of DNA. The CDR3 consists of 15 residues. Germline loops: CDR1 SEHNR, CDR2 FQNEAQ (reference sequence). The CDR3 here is CASSSLAYSSYEQYF.

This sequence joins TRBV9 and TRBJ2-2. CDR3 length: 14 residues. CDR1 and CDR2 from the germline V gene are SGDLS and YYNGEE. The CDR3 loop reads CASRTGQNTGELFF.

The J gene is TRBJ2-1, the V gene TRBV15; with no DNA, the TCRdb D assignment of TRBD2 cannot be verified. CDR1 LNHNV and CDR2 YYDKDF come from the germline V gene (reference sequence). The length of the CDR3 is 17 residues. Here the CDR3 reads CATSRDGSSGGDNEQFF.